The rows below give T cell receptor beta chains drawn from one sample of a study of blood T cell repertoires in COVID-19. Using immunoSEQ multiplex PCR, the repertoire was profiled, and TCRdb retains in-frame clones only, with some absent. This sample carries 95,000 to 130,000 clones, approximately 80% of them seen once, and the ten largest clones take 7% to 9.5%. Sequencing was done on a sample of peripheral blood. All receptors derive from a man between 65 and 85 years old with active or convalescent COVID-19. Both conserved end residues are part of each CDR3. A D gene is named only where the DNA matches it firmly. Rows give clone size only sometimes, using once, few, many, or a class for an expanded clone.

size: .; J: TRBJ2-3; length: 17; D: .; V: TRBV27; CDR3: CASSPHSGYQPRYTQYF; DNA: TGTGCCAGCAGTCCGCATAGCGGATACCAACCTCGTTATACGCAGTATTTT
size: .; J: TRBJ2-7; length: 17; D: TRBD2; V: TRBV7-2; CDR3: CASSLGPTSGGAYEQYF; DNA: TGTGCCAGCAGCTTAGGCCCAACTAGCGGGGGGGCGTACGAGCAGTACTTC
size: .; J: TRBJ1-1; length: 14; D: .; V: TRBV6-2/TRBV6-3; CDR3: CASSYRPLESVAFF; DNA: TGTGCCAGCAGTTACCGCCCGCTGGAGAGTGTAGCTTTCTTT
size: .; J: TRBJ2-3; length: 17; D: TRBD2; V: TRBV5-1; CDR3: CASNLPSGGAGTDTQYF; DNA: TGCGCCAGCAACTTGCCTAGCGGGGGGGCCGGCACAGATACGCAGTATTTT
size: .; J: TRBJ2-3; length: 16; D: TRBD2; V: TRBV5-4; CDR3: CASSLRWGGSTDTQYF; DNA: TGTGCCAGCAGCCTGCGATGGGGGGGTAGCACAGATACGCAGTATTTT
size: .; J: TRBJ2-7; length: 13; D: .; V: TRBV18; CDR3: CASSLDSTYEQYF; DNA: TGTGCCAGCTCCTTGGACAGTACCTACGAGCAGTACTTC
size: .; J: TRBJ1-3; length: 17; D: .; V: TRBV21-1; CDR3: CASSKGIQGAIGNTIYF; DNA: TGTGCCAGCAGCAAAGGGATCCAGGGGGCAATTGGAAACACCATATATTTT
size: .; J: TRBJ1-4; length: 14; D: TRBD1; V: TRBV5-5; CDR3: CASSLDPGTGTLFF; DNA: TGTGCCAGCAGCCTCGACCCCGGGACAGGGACTTTGTTTTTT
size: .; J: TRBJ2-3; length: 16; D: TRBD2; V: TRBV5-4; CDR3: CASAGEPSGGTDTQYF; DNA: TGTGCCAGCGCCGGGGAACCTAGCGGAGGCACAGATACGCAGTATTTT
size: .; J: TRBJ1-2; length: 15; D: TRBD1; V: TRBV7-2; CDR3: CASSPGTGQGYGYTF; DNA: TGTGCCAGCAGCCCCGGGACAGGGCAAGGCTATGGCTACACCTTC
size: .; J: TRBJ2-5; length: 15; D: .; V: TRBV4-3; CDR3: CASSQLYLASETQYF; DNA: TGCGCCAGCAGCCAGCTATACCTAGCGTCGGAGACCCAGTACTTC
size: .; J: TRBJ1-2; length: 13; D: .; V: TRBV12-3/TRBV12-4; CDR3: CASSLSTEYGYTF; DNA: TGTGCCAGCAGTTTATCGACAGAATATGGCTACACCTTC
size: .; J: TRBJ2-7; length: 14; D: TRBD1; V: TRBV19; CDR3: CASTTGQGTAEQYF; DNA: TGTGCCAGCACCACAGGACAGGGAACTGCCGAGCAGTACTTC
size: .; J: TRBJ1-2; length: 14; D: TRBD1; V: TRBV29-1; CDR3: CSVRGDRGSDGYTF; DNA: TGCAGCGTTAGAGGGGACAGGGGCTCGGATGGCTACACCTTC
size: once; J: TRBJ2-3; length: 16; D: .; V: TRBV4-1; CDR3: CASSQDQGISTDTQYF; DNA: TGCGCCAGCAGCCAAGATCAGGGGATAAGCACAGATACGCAGTATTTT
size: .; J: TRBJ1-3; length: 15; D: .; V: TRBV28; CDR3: CASSSPGISGNTIYF; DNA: TGTGCCAGCAGTTCGCCAGGGATCTCTGGAAACACCATATATTTT
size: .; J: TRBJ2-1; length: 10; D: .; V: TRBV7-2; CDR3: CASGSNEQFF; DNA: TGTGCCAGCGGGAGCAATGAGCAGTTCTTC
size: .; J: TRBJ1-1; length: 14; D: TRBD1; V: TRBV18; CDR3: CASSPGTGNSEAFF; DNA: TGTGCCAGCTCACCAGGGACAGGGAACTCTGAAGCTTTCTTT
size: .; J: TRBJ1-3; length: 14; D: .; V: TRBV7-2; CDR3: CASSFSQGFNTIYF; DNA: TGTGCCAGCAGCTTTTCGCAGGGTTTTAACACCATATATTTT
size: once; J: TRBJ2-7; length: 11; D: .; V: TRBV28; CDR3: CASSDNYEQYF; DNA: TGTGCCAGCAGTGACAACTACGAGCAGTACTTC